These 5 T cell receptor beta chains originate from one sample sequenced in a study of Graves' ophthalmopathy and Graves' hyperthyroidism. Researchers took RNA transcripts and amplified TCR beta CDR3 regions from them. HTBI-primed first-round RT-PCR preceded second-round multiplex PCR. Using its own MiXCR run on the multiplex PCR reads, TCRdb lists one record per CDR3 protein. The table lists 150,000 or so distinct CDR3 sequences, 30% to 45% of them singletons. Sequencing was performed on peripheral blood. The receptors stem from a woman between 40 and 55 years old with Graves' ophthalmopathy.

The chain employs TRBV20-1 and TRBJ1-6; D is possibly TRBD1 (5 bases). This CDR3 spans 17 amino acids. Germline CDR1 DFQATT, CDR2 SNEGSKA (reference sequence). The V end lost 0 bases, the J end lost 12 bases, and 24 bases lay between the germline ends. The CDR3 region has the DNA TGCAGTGCTAGAGATCAGGAGGAAGTAGGGGAGAGTTTACCCCTCCACTTT. It codes for CSARDQEEVGESLPLHF.

This clonotype has a count of ten or more. The CDR3 spells CSAGRGFTEAFF. The CDR3 DNA is TGCAGTGCTGGACGCGGGTTCACTGAAGCTTTCTTT. J is TRBJ1-1 and V is TRBV20-1, with D hard to call. V lost 5 bases, J lost 4 bases, and 11 bases lay in between. In germline, CDR1 is DFQATT, CDR2 SNEGSKA (reference sequence). This CDR3 is 12 amino acids long.

This clonotype occurred many times. The rearrangement uses TRBV30 and TRBJ2-7; D is perhaps TRBD1 or TRBD2 (5 bases each). Germline CDR1 GTSNPN, CDR2 SVGIG (reference sequence). This CDR3 has 14 residues. V was clipped by 4 bases and J by 0 bases, with 13 bases between them. The CDR3 DNA reads as TGTGCCTGGACCTGGGACGGAAGCTCCTACGAGCAGTACTTC. It encodes CAWTWDGSSYEQYF.

This chain joins TRBV6-1 and TRBJ1-1, with unresolved D. Deletions cut 6 bases from V and 2 bases from J, with 13 bases between. Per germline, CDR1 MNHNS and CDR2 SASEGT. This CDR3 is built from 14 residues. The chain's CDR3 is CASRPPELNTEAFF. In DNA, the CDR3 is TGTGCCAGCAGACCCCCAGAGTTAAACACTGAAGCTTTCTTT.

V usage is TRBV6-2 or TRBV6-3 and J usage is TRBJ1-1; D gene uncertain. The germline gives CDR1 MNHEY, CDR2 SVGEGT. The CDR3 has 13 residues. The ends were cut back, 8 bases at V and 0 bases at J, with 10 bases in the middle. CDR3 coding DNA: TGTGCCAGCCATGGACTAATGAACACTGAAGCTTTCTTT. This sequence encodes CASHGLMNTEAFF.